Listed here are 19 T cell receptor beta chains from one sample, sequenced in a study of blood T cell repertoires in COVID-19. The repertoire was sequenced with immunoSEQ multiplex PCR; TCRdb's copy has only in-frame clones and lacks some. The data hold 200,000 to 300,000 clones, with 65% to 90% observed a single time. Material: peripheral blood. These receptors were collected from a man aged 50-60 years with COVID-19, enrolled during active disease.

The table lists this clone with a count of one. This chain connects TRBV3-1 (or the pseudogene TRBV3-2) to TRBJ2-2; D remains ambiguous. The CDR3 sequence is 15 residues long. Germline values: CDR1 LGHDT, CDR2 YNNKEL (reference sequence). Trimming removed 4 bases from V and 4 bases from J, with 13 bases in between. The DNA of the CDR3 is TGTGCCAGCAGCCCCTCCTCCGCGTCCACCGGGGAGCTGTTTTTT. Translated: CASSPSSASTGELFF.

This chain links TRBV15 with TRBJ1-2; tentatively, D is TRBD1 (6 bases). The germline CDR1 and CDR2 sequences are LNHNV and YYDKDF (reference sequence). This CDR3 region has 15 residues. Trimming took off 2 bases at V and 4 bases at J, with 14 bases between the two ends. As DNA, the CDR3 is TGTGCCACCAGCAGACCCGAAACGGACAGCTATGGCTACACCTTC. Translating gives CATSRPETDSYGYTF.

The V gene is TRBV18, the J gene TRBJ1-2, with no clear D. Germline CDR1 and CDR2: KGHSH and LQKENI. Trimming pared 3 bases from V and 3 bases from J, leaving 8 bases between. The CDR3 totals 13 residues. CDR3 loop: CASSPGPDYGYTF. CDR3 sequence (DNA): TGTGCCAGCTCACCTGGGCCAGACTATGGCTACACCTTC.

This rearrangement joins TRBV21-1 to TRBJ2-3; TRBD2 is taken as the D call from the table, unchecked against the DNA. TRBV21-1 is a pseudogene locus. The CDR3 is 18 residues long. Written as DNA, the CDR3 is TGTGCCAGCAGCAAAACCCATAAGGGGTCTAGCGGCCTAGATACGCAGTATTTT. Amino acid sequence: CASSKTHKGSSGLDTQYF.

The rearrangement joins TRBV9 to TRBJ2-1; the match to TRBD2 covers 12 bases. The CDR3 runs 16 residues. The V segment lost 0 bases and the J segment 8 bases; nucleotides outside the gene matches: 6. Looked up from germline, CDR1 is SGDLS and CDR2 is YYNGEE. The CDR3 DNA reads as TGTGCCAGCAGCGTAGTTTCTAGCGGGGGGGCATATGAGCAGTTCTTC. This encodes CASSVVSSGGAYEQFF.

The chain employs TRBV12-3 or TRBV12-4 and TRBJ1-1; D might be TRBD1 (6 bases). The CDR3 contains 11 residues. V gave up 5 bases and J gave up 10 bases, with 11 bases separating them. CDR3 DNA sequence: TGTGCCAGCAGTCCCCAGGGGCCAGCTTTCTTT. Translation gives CASSPQGPAFF.

The chain joins TRBV7-3 to TRBJ2-3; 8 bases align to TRBD2. V was pared by 1 base and J by 6 bases, with 0 bases of the junction left unmatched. Germline lookup yields CDR1 SGHTA and CDR2 FQGTGA. This CDR3 contains 13 residues. The CDR3 reads CASSLKRGDTQYF. The DNA of the CDR3 is TGTGCCAGCAGCTTAAAGCGGGGGGATACGCAGTATTTT.

V and J are TRBV12-3 or TRBV12-4 and TRBJ1-2; TRBD1 might be the D (5 bases). The CDR3 is 13 amino acids. V shed 8 bases and J shed 6 bases, with 16 bases lying between them. In nucleotides, the CDR3 is TGTGCCAGCCGCACACGACAGACCCATGGCTACACCTTC. Protein sequence: CASRTRQTHGYTF.

This clone was recorded a few times. The chain couples TRBV19 to TRBJ1-1, with TRBD1 identical over 7 bases. The CDR3 spans 13 residues. V was clipped by 7 bases and J by 10 bases; unmatched bases: 12. Germline V gene lookup returns CDR1 LNHDA and CDR2 SQIVND (reference sequence). CDR3 sequence reads: CASTIRQGRGAFF. CDR3 sequence (DNA): TGTGCCAGTACCATCCGACAGGGCCGGGGAGCTTTCTTT.

The J gene is TRBJ1-6, the V gene TRBV3-1 (or the pseudogene TRBV3-2); D is perhaps TRBD1 (5 bases). Trimming cost V 4 bases and J 9 bases, with 19 bases left between them. CDR3 length equals 16 residues. CDR1 and CDR2 from the germline V gene are LGHDT and YNNKEL (reference sequence). In DNA, the CDR3 is TGTGCCAGCAGCCTCTCAGGAAGGGGTCGCGTTTCACCCCTCCACTTT. Its translation is CASSLSGRGRVSPLHF.

This sequence joins TRBV7-2 and TRBJ1-6; 7 bases align to TRBD1. The CDR3 loop spans 14 amino acids. Germline values: CDR1 SGHTA, CDR2 FQGNSA. The J segment lost 7 bases and the V segment lost 7 bases, leaving 7 bases of the junction unmatched. The CDR3 coding sequence is TGTGCCAGCACCCACTCGACAGGGAATTCACCCCTCCACTTT. Protein product: CASTHSTGNSPLHF.

V and J are TRBV6-2 or TRBV6-3 and TRBJ1-5; TRBD1 aligns across 9 bases. Germline loops: CDR1 MNHEY, CDR2 SVGEGT. The CDR3 has 15 amino acids. J was trimmed by 7 bases and V by 0 bases; bases with no gene match: 4. The DNA for the CDR3 is TGTGCCAGCAGTTACTCTGACAGGGGGGACCAGCCCCAGCATTTT. As protein: CASSYSDRGDQPQHF.

V is TRBV6-6 and J is TRBJ1-5; D gene uncertain. Between the trimmed V and J ends, which lost 2 bases and 5 bases, there was a span of 4 bases. In germline, CDR1 is MNHNY, CDR2 SVGAGI (reference sequence). The CDR3 length is 12 residues. This CDR3 reads CASSYLDQPQHF. As DNA, the CDR3 is TGTGCCAGCAGTTACCTCGATCAGCCCCAGCATTTT.

V and J are TRBV10-1 and TRBJ2-3; 7 bases agree with TRBD2. The ends lost 7 bases at V and 2 bases at J; junction bases unmatched: 9. Germline values: CDR1 WNHNN, CDR2 SYGVQD (reference sequence). The CDR3 is 15 residues long. The CDR3 nucleotides read TGCGCCAGCAACACCGGGACTAAGCTCACAGATACGCAGTATTTT. Its protein is CASNTGTKLTDTQYF.

V and J are TRBV6-1 and TRBJ1-1; no definite D call. Trimming pared 4 bases from V and 1 base from J, leaving 10 bases between. Germline V lookup: CDR1 MNHNS, CDR2 SASEGT. This CDR3 is built from 14 residues. As DNA, the CDR3 is TGTGCCAGCAGTGCAGCGGTGGCGAACACTGAAGCTTTCTTT. Translation: CASSAAVANTEAFF.

The chain carries TRBV20-1 and TRBJ2-7; D gene unclear. Looked up from germline, CDR1 is DFQATT and CDR2 is SNEGSKA (reference sequence). The CDR3 has 11 residues. The ends were cut back, 4 bases at V and 1 base at J, with 5 bases in the middle. The CDR3 sequence is CSAKLSYEQYF. In nucleotides, the CDR3 is TGCAGTGCTAAACTTTCCTACGAGCAGTACTTC.

Here the CDR3 DNA reads TGTGCCAGCAGTGACAACAGGGGGCGAGGAGATACGCAGTATTTT. Its protein product is CASSDNRGRGDTQYF. This chain links TRBV6-1 with TRBJ2-3, with 9 nucleotides matching TRBD1. The germline gives CDR1 MNHNS, CDR2 SASEGT. This CDR3 comprises 15 residues. Trimming at V came to 3 bases and at J to 5 bases, leaving 6 bases not matched to a gene.

The table lists this clone with a count of one. This chain links TRBV24-1 with TRBJ1-2; 7 positions agree with TRBD1. The J segment lost 7 bases and the V segment lost 2 bases, leaving 9 bases of the junction unmatched. CDR3 length equals 15 residues. Germline V gives CDR1 KGHDR, CDR2 SFDVKD. The CDR3 sequence: CATSDSAQGEAGYTF. The DNA for the CDR3 is TGTGCCACCAGTGATTCGGCCCAGGGGGAAGCTGGCTACACCTTC.

The chain couples TRBV6-5 to TRBJ2-7; 10 bases agree with TRBD1. Germline trimming cut 4 bases from V and 2 bases from J; bases unmatched to any gene: 5. CDR3 length equals 15 residues. Germline V lookup: CDR1 MNHEY, CDR2 SVGAGI. The chain's CDR3 is CASSSRDRGPYEQYF. DNA of the CDR3: TGTGCCAGCAGTTCCCGGGACAGGGGACCCTACGAGCAGTACTTC.